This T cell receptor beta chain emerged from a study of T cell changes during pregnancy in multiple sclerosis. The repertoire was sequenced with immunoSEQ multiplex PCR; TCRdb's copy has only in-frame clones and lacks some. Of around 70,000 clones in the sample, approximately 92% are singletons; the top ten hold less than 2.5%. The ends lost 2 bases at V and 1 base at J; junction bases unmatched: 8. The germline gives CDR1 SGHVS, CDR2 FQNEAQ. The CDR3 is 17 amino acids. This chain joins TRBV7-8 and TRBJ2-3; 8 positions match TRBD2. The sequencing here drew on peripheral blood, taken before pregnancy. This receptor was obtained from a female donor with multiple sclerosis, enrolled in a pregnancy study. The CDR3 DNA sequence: TGTGCCAGCAGCTTAAATCAAGCGGGAGATGGCACAGATACGCAGTATTTT. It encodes CASSLNQAGDGTDTQYF.